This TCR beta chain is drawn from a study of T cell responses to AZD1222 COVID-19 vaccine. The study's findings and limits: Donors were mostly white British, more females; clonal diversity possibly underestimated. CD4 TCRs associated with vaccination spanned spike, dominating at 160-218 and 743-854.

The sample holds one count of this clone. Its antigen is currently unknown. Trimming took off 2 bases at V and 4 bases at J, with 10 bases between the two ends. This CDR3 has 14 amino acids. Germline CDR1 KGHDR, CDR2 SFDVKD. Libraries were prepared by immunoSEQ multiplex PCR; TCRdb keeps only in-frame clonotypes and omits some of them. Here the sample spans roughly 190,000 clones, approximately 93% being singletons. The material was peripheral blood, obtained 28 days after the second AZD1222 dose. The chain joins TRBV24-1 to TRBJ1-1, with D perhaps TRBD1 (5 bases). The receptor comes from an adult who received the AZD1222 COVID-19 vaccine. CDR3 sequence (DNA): TGTGCCACCAGTGATTCCACAGGACCCACTGAAGCTTTCTTT. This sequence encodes CATSDSTGPTEAFF.